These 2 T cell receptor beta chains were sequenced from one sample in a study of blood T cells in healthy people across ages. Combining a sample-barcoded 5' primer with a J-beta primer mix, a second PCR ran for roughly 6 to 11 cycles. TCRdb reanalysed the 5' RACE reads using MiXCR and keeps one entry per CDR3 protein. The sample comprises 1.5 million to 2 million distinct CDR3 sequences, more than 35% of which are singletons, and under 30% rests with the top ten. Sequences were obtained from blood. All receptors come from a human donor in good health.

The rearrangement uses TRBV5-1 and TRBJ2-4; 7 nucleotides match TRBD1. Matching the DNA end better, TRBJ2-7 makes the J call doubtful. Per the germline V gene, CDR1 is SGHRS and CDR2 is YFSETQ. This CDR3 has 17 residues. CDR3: CASSLEPQGIRGYEQYF. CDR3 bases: TGCGCCAGCAGCTTGGAACCACAGGGGATCCGGGGCTACGAGCAGTACTTC.

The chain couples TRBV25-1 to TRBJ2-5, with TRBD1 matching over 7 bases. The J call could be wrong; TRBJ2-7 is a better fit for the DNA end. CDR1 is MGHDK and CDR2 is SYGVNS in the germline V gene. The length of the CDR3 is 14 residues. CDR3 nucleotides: TGTGCCAGCAGTGAGACAGGGTGGACCTACGAGCAGTACTTC. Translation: CASSETGWTYEQYF.